This T cell receptor (beta chain) is drawn from a study of CD8+ T cells in alopecia areata. Across the study: Dosing with tofacitinib proceeded for 6 to 18 months, followed by 6 months off drug. Study-level points and caveats: Uncertain still, given a single nonresponder, is whether baseline CD8+ expansion links to response. Affected lesional scalp, above all in alopecia totalis/universalis, was more clonal than normal scalp.

Losses at the gene ends were 9 bases for V and 10 bases for J; bases not matched to a gene: 11. Germline V gives CDR1 SNHLY, CDR2 FYNNEI. The CDR3 extends over 13 amino acids. Stated treatment: oral pan-JAK inhibitor, 5-10 mg twice daily. Peripheral blood and lesional scalp punch biopsies were taken from alopecia areata patients. Investigators isolated RNA and reverse transcribed it into cDNA to act as the sequencing template. Clones were sequenced by immunoSEQ multiplex PCR, and TCRdb holds only the in-frame ones, with some missing. The sample has about 64,000 clones, roughly 50% seen once. Points on this clone: Its antigen is still unknown.

The V gene is TRBV2, the J gene TRBJ2-1, with 8 bases matching TRBD2. The receptor was derived from a human donor with alopecia areata. Specimen: CD8+ T cells sorted from blood, collected between weeks 36 and 40, from a patient treated with tofacitinib. The CDR3: CARPGLAGGEQFF. The CDR3 DNA sequence: TGTGCCAGACCGGGACTCGCGGGGGGCGAGCAGTTCTTC.